This passage covers 7 T cell receptor beta chains from one sample sequenced in a study of shared clonotypes between healthy human individuals. Here immunoSEQ multiplex PCR was the method, and the copy in TCRdb shows in-frame clones only, minus some. The profile covers 600,000 to 750,000 clones, with roughly 72% appearing a single time and around 1.7% taken by the ten largest. Sequenced sample: memory CD4+ T cells sorted from blood. Specified subset: CD45RA-negative fraction. Every receptor here comes from a woman aged 25 to 39 in good health.

This chain links TRBV29-1 with TRBJ1-1; TRBD1 matches at 7 bases. The CDR3 spans 13 residues. In germline, CDR1 is SQVTM, CDR2 ANQGSEA. V gave up 6 bases and J gave up 6 bases; unmatched junction bases: 10. The CDR3 DNA reads as TGCAGCGTCAAGGACAGGTTAGCTCCTGAAGCTTTCTTT. It yields the protein CSVKDRLAPEAFF.

This sequence joins TRBV28 and TRBJ2-7, with 9 positions matching TRBD1. Germline-derived CDR1 and CDR2 are MDHEN and SYDVKM. With V trimmed by 3 bases and J by 11 bases, 8 bases remained unmatched. CDR3 size: 13 residues. The CDR3 DNA sequence: TGTGCCAGCAGTTTCTCCGGGACAGGGAAGAAGTACTTC. Protein product: CASSFSGTGKKYF.

This clone was counted once. The V gene is TRBV4-1, the J gene TRBJ2-1, with no clear D. Germline V CDR1 and CDR2: MGHRA, YSYEKL. V dropped 1 base and J dropped 2 bases, with 15 bases sitting between them. This CDR3 is 17 amino acids long. This chain's CDR3 is CASSQAPFARAYNEQFF. In nucleotides, the CDR3 is TGCGCCAGCAGCCAAGCCCCATTCGCGCGAGCCTACAATGAGCAGTTCTTC.

This clone was detected once. The rearrangement joins TRBV28 to TRBJ2-5, with a possible D match to TRBD1 (6 bases). The CDR3 is made up of 15 amino acids. Germline lookup yields CDR1 MDHEN and CDR2 SYDVKM. Trimming took off 3 bases at V and 5 bases at J, with 16 bases between the two ends. The CDR3 coding sequence is TGTGCCAGCAGTTTGAACAGGGCCTGGGGGGAGACCCAGTACTTC. Protein: CASSLNRAWGETQYF.

The V call is TRBV25-1, the J call TRBJ2-7; D is possibly TRBD1 or TRBD2 (5 bases each). CDR3 length equals 15 residues. V lost 3 bases, J lost 6 bases, and 18 bases lay in between. Germline-derived CDR1 and CDR2 are MGHDK and SYGVNS. Here the CDR3 reads CASSDGMAGHPEQYF. CDR3 DNA sequence: TGTGCCAGCAGTGACGGGATGGCAGGGCATCCCGAGCAGTACTTC.

J is TRBJ2-7 and V is TRBV15; TRBD2 aligns across 8 bases. The CDR3 totals 16 residues. With V trimmed by 0 bases and J by 6 bases, 10 bases remained unmatched. The germline CDR1 and CDR2 sequences are LNHNV and YYDKDF (reference sequence). CDR3 region: CATSRDREGPTAEQYF. The CDR3 DNA reads TGTGCCACCAGCAGAGATCGGGAGGGTCCAACGGCCGAGCAGTACTTC.

The genes are TRBV29-1 and TRBJ1-1, with a weak D call TRBD1 (6 bases). This CDR3 has 13 amino acids. Deletions cut 4 bases from V and 3 bases from J, with 12 bases between. Germline values: CDR1 SQVTM, CDR2 ANQGSEA. The CDR3 reads CSVVGDTYTEAFF. The CDR3 bases are TGCAGCGTTGTTGGGGACACGTACACTGAAGCTTTCTTT.